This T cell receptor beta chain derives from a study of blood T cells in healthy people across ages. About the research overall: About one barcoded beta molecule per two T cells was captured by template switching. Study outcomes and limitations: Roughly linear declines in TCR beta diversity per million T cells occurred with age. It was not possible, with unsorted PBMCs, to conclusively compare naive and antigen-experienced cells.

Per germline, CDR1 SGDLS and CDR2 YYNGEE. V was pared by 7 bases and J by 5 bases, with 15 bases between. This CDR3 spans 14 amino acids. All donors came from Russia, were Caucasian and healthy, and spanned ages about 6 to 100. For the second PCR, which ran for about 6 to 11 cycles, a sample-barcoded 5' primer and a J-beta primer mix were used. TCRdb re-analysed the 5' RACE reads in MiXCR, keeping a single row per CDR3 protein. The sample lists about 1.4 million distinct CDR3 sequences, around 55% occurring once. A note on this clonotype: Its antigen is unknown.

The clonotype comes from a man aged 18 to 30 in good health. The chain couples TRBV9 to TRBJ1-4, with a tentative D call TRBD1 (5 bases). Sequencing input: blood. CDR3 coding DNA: TGTGCCAGCGGGATGGGCAGGGTGAATGAAAAACTGTTTTTT. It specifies CASGMGRVNEKLFF.